Shown below are 19 T cell receptor beta chains from a single sample sequenced in a study of blood T cell repertoires in COVID-19. Using immunoSEQ multiplex PCR, the repertoire was profiled, and TCRdb retains in-frame clones only, with some absent. The table includes some 140,000 clones, 85% to 90% detected once. Sequencing was carried out using peripheral blood. The source of these receptors is a man aged 50 or older with active COVID-19.

This clone was detected a few times. The V and J genes are TRBV10-3 and TRBJ2-1; 13 nucleotides line up with TRBD2. CDR3 length: 15 residues. J was trimmed by 7 bases and V by 6 bases; bases with no gene match: 6. The germline V gene encodes CDR1 ENHRY and CDR2 SYGVKD. CDR3 sequence: CAISATSGGINEQFF. In DNA, the CDR3 is TGTGCCATCAGCGCGACTAGCGGGGGGATAAATGAGCAGTTCTTC.

This chain joins TRBV5-8 and TRBJ1-5; 10 bases align to TRBD1. The V segment lost 2 bases and the J segment 4 bases; nucleotides outside the gene matches: 3. The length of the CDR3 is 15 residues. CDR1 is SGHTS and CDR2 is YDEGEE in the germline V gene. As DNA, the CDR3 is TGTGCCAGCAGCTTCGGGACAGGGGTAAATCAGCCCCAGCATTTT. Translation gives CASSFGTGVNQPQHF.

The chain is built from TRBV30 and TRBJ1-6; D might be TRBD1 (5 bases). This CDR3 contains 14 residues. Germline lookup yields CDR1 GTSNPN and CDR2 SVGIG (reference sequence). Trimming shortened V by 0 bases and J by 5 bases, and 8 bases separated the two germline ends. CDR3 bases: TGTGCCTGGAGTGTGAGCAGGGATAATTCACCCCTCCACTTT. Protein: CAWSVSRDNSPLHF.

This sequence joins TRBV19 and TRBJ2-6; 7 positions agree with TRBD2. Germline loops: CDR1 LNHDA, CDR2 SQIVND (reference sequence). Trimming cost V 5 bases and J 12 bases; bases outside gene matches: 16. The CDR3 has 16 amino acids. CDR3 amino acids: CASSPDKRDRLPVLTF. The CDR3, as DNA: TGTGCCAGTAGTCCCGATAAGCGGGACCGCCTCCCCGTCCTGACTTTC.

The chain links TRBV15 to TRBJ1-3; possibly TRBD1 for D (6 bases). Germline V gene data show CDR1 as LNHNV and CDR2 as YYDKDF (reference sequence). The CDR3 extends over 16 amino acids. V was trimmed by 5 bases and J by 0 bases, leaving 14 bases between them. The CDR3 region has the DNA TGTGCCACCAGCTGGACAGTTTCTAGCTCTGGAAACACCATATATTTT. This codes for CATSWTVSSSGNTIYF.

This clone came up once. This chain links TRBV6-6 with TRBJ2-7; 10 bases agree with TRBD2. After removal of 6 bases from V and 0 bases from J, the junction contained 5 bases not matched to a gene. CDR1 MNHNY and CDR2 SVGAGI come from the germline V gene (reference sequence). The CDR3 runs 15 residues. The CDR3 nucleotides read TGTGCCAGCAGCTATAGCGGGGGGTTCTCCTACGAGCAGTACTTC. This encodes CASSYSGGFSYEQYF.

This clone came up once. The V and J genes are TRBV5-4 and TRBJ2-1; TRBD1 might be the D (6 bases). The germline V gene encodes CDR1 SGHNT and CDR2 YYREEE (reference sequence). CDR3 length: 13 amino acids. Trimming shortened V by 4 bases and J by 4 bases, and 9 bases separated the two germline ends. The CDR3 DNA sequence: TGTGCCAGCAGCCAGGACAGATACAATGAGCAGTTCTTC. Translation: CASSQDRYNEQFF.

This chain links TRBV7-9 with TRBJ2-1, with D possibly matching TRBD1 (5 bases). The germline V and J ends were trimmed by 6 bases and 2 bases, with 14 bases remaining between them. Germline lookup yields CDR1 SEHNR and CDR2 FQNEAQ (reference sequence). This CDR3 has 15 amino acids. The DNA of the CDR3 is TGTGCCAGCAGTTTAACACAGGCCCCCTACAATGAGCAGTTCTTC. As protein: CASSLTQAPYNEQFF.

The chain links TRBV29-1 to TRBJ1-1; D is unresolved. The CDR3 spans 13 residues. V lost 6 bases and J lost 3, with 14 bases in between. Germline loops: CDR1 SQVTM, CDR2 ANQGSEA. The CDR3 spells CSVSLGRYTEAFF. CDR3 nucleotides: TGCAGCGTCTCCCTTGGGAGATACACTGAAGCTTTCTTT. Drawing the rest from reference TRBV29-1 and TRBJ1-1, the complete variable domain is SAVISQKPSRDICQRGTSLTIQCQVDSQVTMMFWYRQQPGQSLTLIATANQGSEATYESGFVIDKFPISRPNLTFSTLTVSNMSPEDSSIYLCSVSLGRYTEAFFGQGTRLTVV.

The CDR3 DNA sequence: TGTGCCAGTAGTAATAGCGGGGGGAGGAATGAGCAGTTCTTC. Its translation: CASSNSGGRNEQFF. The rearrangement joins TRBV19 to TRBJ2-1, with TRBD2 matching 10 bases. The V and J ends lost 4 bases and 7 bases, in that order; junction bases with no gene match: 4. There are 14 residues in the CDR3. CDR1 is LNHDA and CDR2 is SQIVND in the germline V gene (reference sequence). The variable domain in full, completed from reference TRBV19 and TRBJ2-1, reads DGGITQSPKYLFRKEGQNVTLSCEQNLNHDAMYWYRQDPGQGLRLIYYSQIVNDFQKGDIAEGYSVSREKKESFPLTVTSAQKNPTAFYLCASSNSGGRNEQFFGPGTRLTVL.

This clone has just one count. This rearrangement joins TRBV21-1 to TRBJ2-7; the table assigns TRBD1, which was not confirmed against the DNA. TRBV21-1 is a recognized pseudogene. This CDR3 is built from 15 residues. The CDR3: CASSKYGTGGYEQYF. CDR3 nucleotide sequence: TGTGCCAGCAGCAAATACGGGACAGGGGGCTACGAGCAGTACTTC.

The genes are TRBV4-3 and TRBJ2-7; D may be TRBD2 (6 bases). The V end lost 4 bases, the J end lost 3 bases, and 13 bases lay between the germline ends. Germline lookup yields CDR1 LGHNA and CDR2 YSLEER. The CDR3 is 14 residues long. CDR3 in DNA: TGCGCCAGCAGCCCGGGGGTAGCGGACTACGAGCAGTACTTC. It yields the protein CASSPGVADYEQYF.

The chain is built from TRBV7-2 and TRBJ1-3; TRBD1 might be the D (5 bases). The V end was cut by 6 bases, the J end by 0 bases, with 12 bases between. Germline CDR1 reads SGHTA; CDR2 reads FQGNSA. CDR3 length: 15 residues. CDR3 sequence (DNA): TGTGCCAGCAGGTTCGACAGACGCTCTGGAAACACCATATATTTT. The encoded protein is CASRFDRRSGNTIYF.

The chain carries TRBV5-3 and TRBJ1-1, with 7 bases identical to TRBD1. TRBV5-3 is noted as an ORF with a role that remains uncertain. Trimming cost V 5 bases and J 4 bases; bases outside gene matches: 11. This CDR3 is 15 amino acids long. DNA of the CDR3: TGTGCCAGAAGAGTACGGACAGGAAAAGGCACTGAAGCTTTCTTT. It translates to CARRVRTGKGTEAFF.

The V gene is TRBV27, the J gene TRBJ1-3; D is perhaps TRBD1 (6 bases). Germline V lookup: CDR1 MNHEY, CDR2 SMNVEV (reference sequence). V shed 4 bases and J shed 1 base, with 8 bases lying between them. The CDR3 has 14 residues. The CDR3 nucleotides read TGTGCCAGCAGTTACAGGGATTCTGGAAACACCATATATTTT. Its translation: CASSYRDSGNTIYF.

The rearrangement links TRBV5-4 to TRBJ2-2; TRBD2 matches at 7 bases. Germline loops: CDR1 SGHNT, CDR2 YYREEE (reference sequence). V dropped 4 bases and J dropped 2; count of bases not matched to a gene: 8. The CDR3 is 16 residues long. This CDR3 reads CASSRWSGVNTGELFF. CDR3 sequence (DNA): TGTGCCAGCAGCCGATGGAGCGGGGTCAACACCGGGGAGCTGTTTTTT.

V and J are TRBV30 and TRBJ2-3; TRBD2 matches at 8 bases. Germline V gene data show CDR1 as GTSNPN and CDR2 as SVGIG (reference sequence). The CDR3 consists of 15 residues. V lost 0 bases and J lost 2; bases outside the gene matches: 4. CDR3 bases: TGTGCCTGGAGTGTATGGCGGGGGGTCACAGATACGCAGTATTTT. Amino acid sequence: CAWSVWRGVTDTQYF. Complete variable domain (other parts from reference TRBV30 and TRBJ2-3): SQTIHQWPATLVQPVGSPLSLECTVEGTSNPNLYWYRQAAGRGLQLLFYSVGIGQISSEVPQNLSASRPQDRQFILSSKKLLLSDSGFYLCAWSVWRGVTDTQYFGPGTRLTVL.

The DNA of the CDR3 is TGTGCCAGCAGCAAATTGGGCGAGCCCACCGGGGAGCTGTTTTTT. Protein: CASSKLGEPTGELFF. J is TRBJ2-2 and V is TRBV7-2; no clear D gene. CDR3 length equals 15 residues. V was clipped by 5 bases and J by 4 bases, with 14 bases between them. Germline loops: CDR1 SGHTA, CDR2 FQGNSA.

The V gene is TRBV5-4, the J gene TRBJ2-3, with 7 nucleotides matching TRBD2. The CDR3 contains 15 residues. After removal of 5 bases from V and 3 bases from J, the junction contained 9 bases not matched to a gene. Germline V gives CDR1 SGHNT, CDR2 YYREEE (reference sequence). CDR3 loop: CASRSKSGGTDTQYF. The CDR3 DNA follows: TGTGCCAGCAGGAGCAAGTCCGGGGGGACAGATACGCAGTATTTT. Combining the CDR3 with reference TRBV5-4 and TRBJ2-3 gives the whole variable domain ETGVTQSPTHLIKTRGQQVTLRCSSQSGHNTVSWYQQALGQGPQFIFQYYREEENGRGNFPPRFSGLQFPNYSSELNVNALELDDSALYLCASRSKSGGTDTQYFGPGTRLTVL.